The sequence of this T cell receptor (beta chain) was determined in a study of cytomegalovirus exposure and HLA in healthy donors. The study, taken as a whole, reports: An analysis that was carried out later associated approximately 15,000 TCR beta sequences with HLA alleles at 0.05 false discovery rate. Evidence from a later analysis indicated that most CMV-associated TCR beta chains looked HLA-restricted. Confirmation was obtained in vitro that a few CMV-associated chains are specific for CMV antigens. According to the study, around 160 TCR beta chains were cytomegalovirus-associated.

As regards this clone: Its antigen remains unidentified.

Germline CDR1 reads MNHNS; CDR2 reads SASEGT. The ends lost 7 bases at V and 2 bases at J; junction bases unmatched: 11. This CDR3 spans 15 amino acids. The PCR contained 60 Vbeta and 13 Jbeta primers. Data came from immunoSEQ multiplex PCR; TCRdb stores just in-frame clones and leaves some out. The sample records some 120,000 clones, 80% being singletons. The J gene is TRBJ2-7, the V gene TRBV6-1; 7 bases match TRBD2. The sequence derives from a middle-aged man in good health and CMV-seronegative. Sequenced input: PBMCs. CDR3 nucleotides: TGTGCCAGCATTCAAGGCGGGGGTCCTACCTACGAGCAGTACTTC. It codes for CASIQGGGPTYEQYF.